This entry concerns a single TCR beta chain. This record belongs to a study of shared T cell receptors in the human thymus. Using immunoSEQ multiplex PCR, the repertoire was profiled, and TCRdb retains in-frame clones only, with some absent. The table includes approximately 490,000 clones, 75% to 85% detected once. The CDR3 extends over 14 amino acids. Per germline, CDR1 SGHTA and CDR2 FQGNSA. Trimming cost V 3 bases and J 3 bases, with 9 bases left between them. The data also belong to a second study, concerning human thymus T cells. As reported in that work: Congenital heart defects were the reason for the corrective surgery that the donors, healthy Finnish infants, were having. Resections from corrective heart surgery provided thymus tissue. Blood and thymic repertoires both appeared biased in V and J gene usage. The related literature has documented a marked overlap of thymic repertoires among unrelated individuals.

The sample was thymocytes. V is TRBV7-2 and J is TRBJ1-5; D is perhaps TRBD1 (5 bases). The source is a boy in the first two years of life with a congenital heart defect. The CDR3 region is CASSLTVFNQPQHF. The CDR3 bases are TGTGCCAGCAGCTTGACAGTCTTCAATCAGCCCCAGCATTTT.